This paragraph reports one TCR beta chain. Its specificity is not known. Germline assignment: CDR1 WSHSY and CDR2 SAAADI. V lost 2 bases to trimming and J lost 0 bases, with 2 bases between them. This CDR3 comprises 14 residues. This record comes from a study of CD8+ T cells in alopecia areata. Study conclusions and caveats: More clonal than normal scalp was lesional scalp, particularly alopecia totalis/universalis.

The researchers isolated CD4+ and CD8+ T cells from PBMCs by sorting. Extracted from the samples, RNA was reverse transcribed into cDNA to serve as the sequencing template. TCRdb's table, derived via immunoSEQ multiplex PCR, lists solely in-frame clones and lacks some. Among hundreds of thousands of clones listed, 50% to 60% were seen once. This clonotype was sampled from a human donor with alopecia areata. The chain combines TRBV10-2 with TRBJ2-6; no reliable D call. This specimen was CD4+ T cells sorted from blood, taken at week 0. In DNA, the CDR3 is TGCGCCAGCAGTGAGCCCTCTGGGGCCAACGTCCTGACTTTC. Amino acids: CASSEPSGANVLTF.